The present entry profiles one TCR beta chain with its context. No antigen is known for it. Post-sort purity exceeded 98% for all sorted populations. Reverse transcription of all isolated RNA meant that expressed TCRB transcripts were sequenced. The protocol was immunoSEQ multiplex PCR, while the TCRdb copy is restricted to in-frame clones and leaves out a portion. The sample has roughly 240,000 clones, around an eighth seen once; the top ten hold about 0.03%. The source of the sample is a study of beta chain features in type 1 diabetes. Overall study context: All samples yielded around 98 million examined sorted cells.

The CDR3 is 15 residues long. The V end lost 0 bases, the J end lost 5 bases, and 13 bases lay between the germline ends. From germline, CDR1 is MNHEY and CDR2 SVGAGI. Findings of the study overall: Naive, central memory and Treg TCRB repertoires appeared more alike in patients than in healthy donors. Type 1 diabetes patients showed a moderate but significant shortening of TCRB CDR3s in all four CD4+ subsets.

The TCR originated in a woman in her thirties or forties in good health. Sequences were obtained from naive CD4+ T cells from blood. This chain links TRBV6-5 with TRBJ1-1; D is possibly TRBD1 (6 bases). The CDR3: CASSYSGGRGTEAFF. CDR3 DNA sequence: TGTGCCAGCAGTTACTCCGGGGGGCGGGGGACTGAAGCTTTCTTT.